The entry below gives a single T cell receptor beta chain sequence along with its context. Its antigen target is currently unknown. The input lacks base qualities; no much larger clone sits a single base away. In the prospective study, participants were about 18 to 100 years old, resided in fewer than 25 geographic areas of the United States, and were enrolled through a virtual design. To assign participants to cohorts, the prospective study relied on clinical history that participants themselves reported in a screening survey and a study questionnaire. Each participant in the prospective study had whole blood, serum and a nasopharyngeal or oropharyngeal swab collected by mobile phlebotomists. Participants in the prospective study had the option to provide additional blood draws and questionnaires over an approximately 2-month period. Blood samples from the prospective study were shipped frozen or at room temperature prior to DNA extraction.

These data are taken from a study of blood T cell repertoires in COVID-19 (TCRdb year 2020). Background for the entire study: Samples from collaborators originated in the United States, Italy and Spain and spanned both the acute and convalescent phases of COVID-19. The samples were drawn from two sources: the first 160 participants of the ongoing ImmuneRACE study, and 1,200 or so subjects contributed by 6 global collaborators. Subjects who had been exposed to COVID-19, were actively infected with it, or had recovered from it provided the deeply sampled blood TCRbeta repertoires that made up the dataset. The repertoires were released in a freely available public database meant as a resource for research on the immune response to SARS-CoV-2. Where available, HLA class I and class II types were taken from metadata supplied by the sample provider and were not determined by assay-based typing. The prospective study material was composed of cDNA or gDNA derived from T cells, B-cell-depleted T cells, or PBMCs. The sample metadata nearly always contained a de-identified subject ID, COVID-19 status, age in years and sex.

The CDR3, cysteine through phenylalanine, is 16 amino acids long. Just the 48-base CDR3 DNA is kept, in frame starting at base 1. Trimming leaves V shorter by 0 bases and J shorter by 6 bases, with the junction holding 8 bases beyond the gene matches. CDR1 and CDR2, looked up from the germline V gene, are SGDLS and YYNGEE. Study-wide findings and limitations: Clinical and demographic metadata were provided uncurated, with the amount varying by source and participant.

TCRbeta CDR3 regions were amplified from genomic DNA using the immunoSEQ Assay, a bias-controlled multiplex PCR. The source study handled its data this way. The number of nucleated cells in each sample was estimated by amplification of reference gene primers within the assay. Sequence reads were collapsed and filtered to measure the absolute abundance of every unique TCRbeta CDR3 rearrangement. For each sample, productive Simpson clonality was calculated by taking the square root of Simpson's diversity index across productive rearrangements. TCRdb's version of the immuneACCESS table is confined to in-frame rearrangements and falls short of the full clone set. An unresolved V gene accounts for under half of the shortfall where checked; the remainder is of unknown origin. That table furnishes V, J and clone size, whereas the DNA furnished D and trimming. The table for this sample lists 200,000 to 250,000 clones; roughly 87% of them were counted only once. The top ten constitute about a tenth of the sample.

This receptor was taken from a man aged 18 to 35 with acute COVID-19. The material sequenced was PBMCs or T cells enriched from blood (not recorded which). The chain employs TRBV9 and TRBJ1-1, with 10 central nucleotides matching TRBD1. Read as DNA, the sequence is TGTGCCAGCAGCGTAGTGGGGACAGGGGAAAGGGCTGAAGCTTTCTTT. Its coded protein is CASSVVGTGERAEAFF.